The clone carrying this T cell receptor (beta chain) was recorded a few times. Its specificity is unknown. These data originate in a study of T-cell reconstitution after alpha-beta-depleted transplantation in children. Study conclusions and caveats: Counts and diversity of T cells one year after transplant came mostly from newly produced T cells.

The library targeted TCRbeta and was prepared with unique molecular identifiers. MiXCR, applied by TCRdb to the PCR reads, yields one record per CDR3 protein. Among some 120,000 distinct CDR3 sequences listed, 10% were seen once. CDR1 is SGHTA and CDR2 is FQGNSA in the germline V gene. This CDR3 is built from 15 residues. V was clipped by 5 bases and J by 2 bases; unmatched bases: 5. The sample here was PBMCs, taken before TCRalphabeta/CD19-depleted stem cell transplant. The receptor was isolated from a boy younger than 10 with acute lymphoblastic leukemia, due to receive a stem cell transplant. The chain employs TRBV7-2 and TRBJ2-2; 7 bases map to TRBD1. The CDR3, as DNA: TGTGCCAGCAGCCAGGGGGTAGTTAACACCGGGGAGCTGTTTTTT. Its protein is CASSQGVVNTGELFF.